This is a list of T cell receptor beta chains from one sample in a study of Ad26.COV2.S vaccination and SARS-CoV-2 variants. The protocol was immunoSEQ multiplex PCR, while the TCRdb copy is restricted to in-frame clones and leaves out a portion. The sample consists of under 500,000 clones, 92% of them appearing once. The sample here was peripheral blood, taken in a trial of Ad26.COV2.S vaccine versus placebo. The receptors here all came from a person between 18 and 65 years old who received the Ad26.COV2.S COVID-19 vaccine or a placebo. Both conserved end residues are part of each CDR3. Each record gives: J gene, V gene, CDR3 protein.

>TRBJ2-1|TRBV11-2
CASSSAGSSYNEQFF
>TRBJ2-5|TRBV7-9
CASSDPPTGTAKTQYF
>TRBJ1-2|TRBV28
CASSLLTGEYNYGYTF
>TRBJ1-6|TRBV6-5
CASSYSGRGYNSPLHF
>TRBJ2-5|TRBV4-3
CASSQEGLAGARTQYF
>TRBJ2-1|TRBV9
CASSVDVREQFF
>TRBJ2-1|TRBV27
CASSYTTQTGWIYNEQFF
>TRBJ2-5|TRBV10-3
CAISESPGLRGTSGGRAQYF
>TRBJ2-7|TRBV7-9
CASSAREASYEQYF
>TRBJ2-7|TRBV4-1
CASSQGQGPSYEQYF
>TRBJ1-1|TRBV10-1
CASRIDRWNTEAFF
>TRBJ1-1|TRBV11-2
CASSPWTGGNTEAFF
>TRBJ1-3|TRBV19
CASSKGQTSGNTIYF
>TRBJ2-5|TRBV28
CASSLQGMETQYF
>TRBJ2-7|TRBV7-8
CASGFEQYEQYF
>TRBJ1-5|TRBV28
CASSLGRSNQPQHF
>TRBJ1-5|TRBV19
CASSISQYSNQPQHF
>TRBJ2-1|TRBV7-2
CASSLELAGGYNEQFF
>TRBJ1-1|TRBV7-9
CASSLPGGFNEAFF
>TRBJ2-6|TRBV5-1
CASSLATSGANVLTF
>TRBJ1-5|TRBV18
CASSREGVNSNQPQHF
>TRBJ2-1|TRBV5-1
CASSLWSAGARGDEQFF
>TRBJ2-5|TRBV30
CAWRGPRGETQYF
>TRBJ2-5|TRBV7-6
CASSRTYQETQYF
>TRBJ1-5|TRBV7-9
CASSLTGDGQPQHF
>TRBJ2-7|TRBV3-1/TRBV3-2
CASSLRVYYEQYF
>TRBJ1-3|TRBV21-1
CASTGIPGNTIYF
>TRBJ1-5|TRBV7-2
CASSLDSGYIQPQHF
>TRBJ2-7|TRBV4-1
CASSQALAGASGQYF
>TRBJ1-1|TRBV15
CATSRDWGQGGTEAFF
>TRBJ1-1|TRBV5-1
CASSLAAGARVNTEAFF